This T cell receptor beta chain was recovered during a study of blood T cell repertoires in COVID-19. The wider study: Both acute and convalescent COVID-19 samples were obtained from the United States, Italy and Spain. From T cells, B-cell-depleted T cells, or PBMCs came the material, which was cDNA or gDNA.

The protocol was immunoSEQ multiplex PCR, while the TCRdb copy is restricted to in-frame clones and leaves out a portion. The table shows roughly 300,000 clones, with 88% occurring only once. The CDR3 length is 14 residues. Germline lookup yields CDR1 MNHEY and CDR2 SVGAGI. Trimming removed 6 bases at V and 0 bases at J, with 12 bases between. The V gene is TRBV6-5, the J gene TRBJ2-7; the D gene is possibly TRBD1 (6 bases). Sample: peripheral blood. The source is a man aged 18 to 29 with active or convalescent COVID-19. The CDR3 DNA reads as TGTGCCAGCAGCAAAGACAGGCTCTCCTACGAGCAGTACTTC. Its translation is CASSKDRLSYEQYF.